This TCR beta chain was sequenced for a study of blood T cell repertoires in COVID-19. As for this clone: Other DNA sequences in this specimen translate into the identical CDR3.

Source study methods: Amplification of reference gene primers was used by the study to estimate nucleated cell counts. The table came from immunoSEQ multiplex PCR; TCRdb's copy has only in-frame clones and leaves some out. The DNA gave D and trimming, while V, J and clone size come from that table. The top ten hold approximately 6.2% of the sample, which has about 210,000 clones, 85% to 90% seen once. The germline V gene encodes CDR1 GTSNPN and CDR2 SVGIG (reference sequence). V was clipped by 3 bases and J by 2 bases; unmatched bases: 3. This CDR3 is 13 amino acids long. This rearrangement joins TRBV30 to TRBJ1-2; 7 bases match TRBD1. The sample was peripheral blood. The receptor comes from a man in his 60s who had recovered from COVID-19. The CDR3 DNA reads TGTGCCTGGAGCCCGACAGGGAACTATGGCTACACCTTC. Translating gives CAWSPTGNYGYTF.